This TCR beta chain was retrieved from a study of OX40 agonist ivuxolimab in advanced cancers. General observations from the study: Blood T cells, both CD4+ and CD8+, expanded clonally by week 6 at 0.1 to 3.0 mg/kg.

This clone was found once. Its antigen remains unidentified. TCRdb keeps only in-frame clones here, not all; method: immunoSEQ multiplex PCR. The sample comprises under 85,000 clones, about 81% of which are singletons, and 5% rests with the top ten. This TCR came from an adult with an advanced solid tumor such as melanoma, head and neck, liver or kidney cancer. Source: CD4+ or CD8+ T cells sorted from blood, taken in a trial of the OX40 agonist ivuxolimab.

The CDR3, as DNA: TGCGCCAGCAGCGGACAGGGTCAAACCTACGAGCAGTACTTC. Translating gives CASSGQGQTYEQYF. The chain is built from TRBV5-1 and TRBJ2-7; 8 bases fit TRBD1. Germline V gene lookup returns CDR1 SGHRS and CDR2 YFSETQ. There are 14 residues in the CDR3. The ends lost 4 bases at V and 2 bases at J; junction bases unmatched: 5. Complete variable domain (other parts from reference TRBV5-1 and TRBJ2-7): KAGVTQTPRYLIKTRGQQVTLSCSPISGHRSVSWYQQTPGQGLQFLFEYFSETQRNKGNFPGRFSGRQFSNSRSEMNVSTLELGDSALYLCASSGQGQTYEQYFGPGTRLTVT.